This TCR beta chain originates from a study of blood T cell repertoires in COVID-19 (dated by TCRdb to about 2020). Concerning the study at large: Samples from collaborators originated in the United States, Italy and Spain and spanned both the acute and convalescent phases of COVID-19. The prospective study material was composed of cDNA or gDNA derived from T cells, B-cell-depleted T cells, or PBMCs. Where available, HLA class I and class II types were taken from metadata supplied by the sample provider and were not determined by assay-based typing. Deeply sampled blood TCRbeta repertoires from subjects exposed to, actively infected with, or recovered from COVID-19 were included in the dataset. Samples were obtained from the ongoing ImmuneRACE study (first 160 participants) and from approximately 1,200 subjects provided by 6 global collaborators. A freely available public database, intended as a resource for researchers studying the immune response to SARS-CoV-2, is where the repertoires were released. Sample metadata almost always included a de-identified subject ID, COVID-19 status, age in years and sex. What the work shows at the level of the full study, not this receptor alone: The quantity of clinical and demographic metadata differed by source and by participant and was supplied without curation.

As encoded in the germline V gene, CDR1 is SGHRS while CDR2 is YFSETQ. Germline trimming amounts to 5 bases on V and 2 bases on J, with 3 as the count of junction bases outside the gene matches. Spanning cysteine to phenylalanine, the CDR3 consists of 15 amino acids. Of the read, only the CDR3 DNA is kept; its 45 bases are in frame from base 1. The immunoSEQ Assay, a bias-controlled multiplex PCR, was used to amplify TCRbeta CDR3 regions from genomic DNA. The original pipeline was this. The number of nucleated cells in each sample was estimated by amplification of reference gene primers within the assay. To quantify the absolute abundance of each unique TCRbeta CDR3 rearrangement, sequence reads were collapsed and filtered. Productive Simpson clonality was computed per sample as the square root of Simpson's diversity index over productive rearrangements. TCRdb obtained this table from immuneACCESS and retained in-frame rearrangements with V and J assigned. These tables miss some clones; where compared with another copy, unresolved V genes account for less than half of the shortfall, and the remainder is unexplained. From that table come the V and J calls and clone size; the DNA was used to work out D and trimming. Within this sample are about 170,000 clones, with 70% to 85% of them counted one time only. The ten largest clonotypes hold approximately 7% of the sample.

In Seattle, one collaborating source enrolled patients while the infection was active and tracked those patients longitudinally over the course of disease. Each collaborating institution followed its own protocols to collect whole blood in K2EDTA tubes. For TCRbeta analysis, collaborators shipped samples as frozen whole blood, isolated PBMCs, or DNA extracted from either of those sample types. On this clone itself: Its cognate antigen has yet to be identified. There are no base qualities to consult, and no much larger clone falls within one base.

This receptor was identified in a man older than 75 with COVID-19, enrolled during active disease. The receptor chain draws on TRBV5-1 and TRBJ2-3, and TRBD2 aligns with 12 junction nucleotides. The sample consisted of peripheral blood. The DNA is TGCGCCAGCAGGCTAGCGGGGGGGCTCACAGATACGCAGTATTTT. This codes for CASRLAGGLTDTQYF.